This is a list of T cell receptor beta chains from one sample in a study of neoadjuvant nivolumab and ipilimumab in lung cancer. Sequencing used immunoSEQ multiplex PCR; TCRdb keeps in-frame clones, though not all of them. The table lists 6,500 to 8,500 clones, approximately 79% of them singletons, with around 4.4% in the top ten. The source was tumor tissue, collected after neoadjuvant nivolumab, alone or with ipilimumab, at or shortly before surgery. The receptors were sampled from an adult with non-small cell lung cancer. Each CDR3 is given with its conserved first and last residue. A D gene is named only where the DNA matches it firmly. Some rows mark clone size as missing; the rest say once, few, many or name a class of expanded clone.

J: TRBJ2-5
size: -
V: TRBV19
D: -
DNA: TGTGCCAGTAGTCCGACGGGGCCCCGAGAGACCCAGTACTTC
CDR3: CASSPTGPRETQYF

J: TRBJ2-3
size: -
V: TRBV5-4
D: TRBD2
DNA: TGTGCCAGCAGCTACGGACTAGCGGGAGGGGAGGATACGCAGTATTTT
CDR3: CASSYGLAGGEDTQYF

J: TRBJ1-1
size: -
V: TRBV29-1
D: -
DNA: TGCAGCGTTGAAGTCCTCCAGGGAGGGACTGAAGCTTTCTTT
CDR3: CSVEVLQGGTEAFF

J: TRBJ2-2
size: -
V: TRBV2
D: TRBD2
DNA: TGTGCCAGCAGCCTTGGGACTAGCGACACCGGGGAGCTGTTTTTT
CDR3: CASSLGTSDTGELFF

J: TRBJ2-7
size: -
V: TRBV6-5
D: TRBD1
DNA: TGTGCCAGCAGCTCTATTCAGGGGGCACACGAGCAGTACTTC
CDR3: CASSSIQGAHEQYF

J: TRBJ2-7
size: -
V: TRBV18
D: -
DNA: TGTGCCAGCTCACCACCGTCGGGTCCTTACTACGAGCAGTACTTC
CDR3: CASSPPSGPYYEQYF

J: TRBJ1-2
size: -
V: TRBV27
D: -
DNA: TGTGCCAGCAGTCTTCGACAGAAAGCTAACTATGGCTACACCTTC
CDR3: CASSLRQKANYGYTF

J: TRBJ2-5
size: few
V: TRBV5-5
D: TRBD2
DNA: TGTGCCAGCAGCTTGAGAGGAGCGGGAGGGCCGGGGGAGACCCAGTACTTC
CDR3: CASSLRGAGGPGETQYF

J: TRBJ2-3
size: once
V: TRBV6-5
D: -
DNA: TGTGCCAGCGTGAGTCGTTTTACAGATACGCAGTATTTT
CDR3: CASVSRFTDTQYF

J: TRBJ1-1
size: -
V: TRBV6-5
D: -
DNA: TGTGCCAGCAGGCCACGGGGCCGGGACACTGAAGCTTTCTTT
CDR3: CASRPRGRDTEAFF

J: TRBJ1-2
size: -
V: TRBV6-5
D: -
DNA: TGTGCCAGCAGCCTACGGGGACTCTATGGCTACACCTTC
CDR3: CASSLRGLYGYTF

J: TRBJ2-3
size: -
V: TRBV7-9
D: TRBD2
DNA: TGTGCCAGCGATGCGGGACTAGCGGGCGATACGCAGTATTTT
CDR3: CASDAGLAGDTQYF

J: TRBJ2-3
size: -
V: TRBV5-1
D: TRBD1
DNA: TGCGCCAGCAGCTTGGCGGGACAGATCACAGATACGCAGTATTTT
CDR3: CASSLAGQITDTQYF

J: TRBJ1-3
size: -
V: TRBV15
D: -
DNA: TGTGCCACCAGCAGAGCGGGGGTCTCTGGAAACACCATATATTTT
CDR3: CATSRAGVSGNTIYF

J: TRBJ2-7
size: -
V: TRBV6-1
D: TRBD2
DNA: TGTGCCAGCACAGTAGCGGGCTACGAGCAGTACTTC
CDR3: CASTVAGYEQYF

J: TRBJ1-2
size: -
V: TRBV27
D: -
DNA: TGTGCCAGCAGTTTAGGGGGGTCACACTATGGCTACACCTTC
CDR3: CASSLGGSHYGYTF

J: TRBJ2-2
size: -
V: TRBV18
D: -
DNA: TGTGCCAGCTCACCAATCGGACGAACGGTGAACACCGGGGAGCTGTTTTTT
CDR3: CASSPIGRTVNTGELFF

J: TRBJ2-7
size: -
V: TRBV6-5
D: TRBD2
DNA: TGTGCCACCCAGACAGCGGGAGGACCCTACGAGCAGTACTTC
CDR3: CATQTAGGPYEQYF

J: TRBJ2-7
size: -
V: TRBV5-1
D: TRBD1
DNA: TGCGCCAGCAGCTTATCTGGGACAGAGGGTTACGAGCAGTACTTC
CDR3: CASSLSGTEGYEQYF

J: TRBJ1-5
size: -
V: TRBV10-2
D: -
DNA: TGCGCCAGCAGTGAATCGACCCAAAATCAGCCCCAGCATTTT
CDR3: CASSESTQNQPQHF

J: TRBJ2-5
size: -
V: TRBV29-1
D: TRBD2
DNA: TGCAGCGTTGAAGCCAAGGGACTAGCGGGCCACCAAGAGACCCAGTACTTC
CDR3: CSVEAKGLAGHQETQYF

J: TRBJ1-1
size: few
V: TRBV5-5
D: -
DNA: TGTGCCAGCACCCTCGACTGGGGCGGCACTGAAGCTTTCTTT
CDR3: CASTLDWGGTEAFF

J: TRBJ1-5
size: -
V: TRBV7-6
D: -
DNA: TGTGCCAGCAGCGAAGGTGGAGGCAATCAGCCCCAGCATTTT
CDR3: CASSEGGGNQPQHF

J: TRBJ2-5
size: -
V: TRBV6-1
D: TRBD2
DNA: TGTGCCAGCAGTGAACGGGACTACGAAGAGACCCAGTACTTC
CDR3: CASSERDYEETQYF

J: TRBJ2-7
size: few
V: TRBV2
D: -
DNA: TGTGCCAGCAGTGGGGCCTATTACTACGAGCAGTACTTC
CDR3: CASSGAYYYEQYF

J: TRBJ1-2
size: -
V: TRBV19
D: -
DNA: TGTGCCAGTAGTATCGGGCAGGACTATGGCTACACCTTC
CDR3: CASSIGQDYGYTF

J: TRBJ1-1
size: once
V: TRBV5-4
D: -
DNA: TGTGCCAGCAGCCCCCCTGGCAGGAACACTGAAGCTTTCTTT
CDR3: CASSPPGRNTEAFF

J: TRBJ1-3
size: -
V: TRBV28
D: -
DNA: TGTGCCAGCAGTTTAAGAGGGAACACCATATATTTT
CDR3: CASSLRGNTIYF

J: TRBJ1-3
size: -
V: TRBV5-4
D: -
DNA: TGTGCCAGTAGCTTGAGTGCCGGAGGAGGAAACACCATATATTTT
CDR3: CASSLSAGGGNTIYF

J: TRBJ1-2
size: once
V: TRBV2
D: TRBD1
DNA: TGTGCCAGCAGTCAAGGGACAGGGGGTCCCCAAGCTAACTATGGCTACACCTTC
CDR3: CASSQGTGGPQANYGYTF

J: TRBJ1-5
size: few
V: TRBV6-6
D: -
DNA: TGTGCCAGCAGTTACTCGACGGGGAATCAGCCCCAGCATTTT
CDR3: CASSYSTGNQPQHF

J: TRBJ2-7
size: once
V: TRBV7-2
D: TRBD2
DNA: TGTGCCAGCAGCGCCACTAGCGGAGCCTACGAGCAGTACTTC
CDR3: CASSATSGAYEQYF

J: TRBJ1-2
size: few
V: TRBV6-5
D: TRBD1
DNA: TGTGCCAGCAGCCAAGACAGGGCCCCCTATGGCTACACCTTC
CDR3: CASSQDRAPYGYTF

J: TRBJ2-7
size: -
V: TRBV6-5
D: -
DNA: TGTGCCAGCGGCCCGTCCTTTGCCTACGAGCAGTACTTC
CDR3: CASGPSFAYEQYF

J: TRBJ2-5
size: few
V: TRBV5-1
D: -
DNA: TGCGCCAGCAGCTTGGGAATTACTCAAGAGACCCAGTACTTC
CDR3: CASSLGITQETQYF

J: TRBJ1-1
size: -
V: TRBV5-6
D: -
DNA: TGTGCCAGCAGCTTTAGGCTGGGATCCACTGAAGCTTTCTTT
CDR3: CASSFRLGSTEAFF

J: TRBJ2-1
size: once
V: TRBV2
D: -
DNA: TGTGCCAGCAAAGCCGACAGGCAAAATGAGCAGTTCTTC
CDR3: CASKADRQNEQFF